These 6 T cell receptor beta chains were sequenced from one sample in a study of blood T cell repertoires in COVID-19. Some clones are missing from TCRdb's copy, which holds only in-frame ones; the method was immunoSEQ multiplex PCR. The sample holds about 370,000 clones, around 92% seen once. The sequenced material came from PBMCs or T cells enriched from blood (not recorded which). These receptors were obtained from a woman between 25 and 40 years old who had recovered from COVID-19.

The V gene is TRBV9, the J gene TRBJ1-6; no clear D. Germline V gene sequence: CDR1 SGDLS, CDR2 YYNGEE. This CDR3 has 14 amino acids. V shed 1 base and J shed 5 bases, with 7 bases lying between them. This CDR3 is CASSVLGNNSPLHF. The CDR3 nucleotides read TGTGCCAGCAGCGTACTCGGGAATAATTCACCCCTCCACTTT. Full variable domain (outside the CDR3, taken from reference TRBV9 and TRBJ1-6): DSGVTQTPKHLITATGQRVTLRCSPRSGDLSVYWYQQSLDQGLQFLIQYYNGEERAKGNILERFSAQQFPDLHSELNLSSLELGDSALYFCASSVLGNNSPLHFGNGTRLTVT.

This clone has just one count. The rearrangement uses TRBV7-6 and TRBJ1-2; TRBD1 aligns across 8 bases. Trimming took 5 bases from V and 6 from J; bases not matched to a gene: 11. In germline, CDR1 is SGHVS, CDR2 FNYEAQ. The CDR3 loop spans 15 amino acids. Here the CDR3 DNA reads TGTGCCAGCAGCAAAGACGGTCAGGGGGCGGATGGCTACACCTTC. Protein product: CASSKDGQGADGYTF.

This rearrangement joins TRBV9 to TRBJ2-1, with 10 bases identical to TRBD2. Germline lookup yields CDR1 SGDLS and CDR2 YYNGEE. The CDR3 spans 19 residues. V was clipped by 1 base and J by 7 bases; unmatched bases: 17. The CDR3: CASSVQLTPPGLARNEQFF. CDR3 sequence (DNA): TGTGCCAGCAGCGTACAGCTAACACCCCCGGGACTAGCGAGAAATGAGCAGTTCTTC.

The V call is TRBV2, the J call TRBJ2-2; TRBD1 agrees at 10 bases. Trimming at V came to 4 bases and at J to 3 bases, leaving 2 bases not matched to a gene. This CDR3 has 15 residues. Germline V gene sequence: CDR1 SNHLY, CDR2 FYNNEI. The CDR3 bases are TGTGCCAGCAGTGGACAGGGGGCGCACACCGGGGAGCTGTTTTTT. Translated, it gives CASSGQGAHTGELFF. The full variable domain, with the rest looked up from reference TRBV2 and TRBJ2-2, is EPEVTQTPSHQVTQMGQEVILRCVPISNHLYFYWYRQILGQKVEFLVSFYNNEISEKSEIFDDQFSVERPDGSNFTLKIRSTKLEDSAMYFCASSGQGAHTGELFFGEGSRLTVL.

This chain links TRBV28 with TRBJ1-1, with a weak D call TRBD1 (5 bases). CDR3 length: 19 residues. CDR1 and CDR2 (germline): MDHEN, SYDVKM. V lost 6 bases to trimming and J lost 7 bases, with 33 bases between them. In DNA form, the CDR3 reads TGTGCCAGCAGAAAAAGGGGAACCCACTCCGCCCCCCCACACGGTGAAGCTTTCTTT. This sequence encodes CASRKRGTHSAPPHGEAFF.

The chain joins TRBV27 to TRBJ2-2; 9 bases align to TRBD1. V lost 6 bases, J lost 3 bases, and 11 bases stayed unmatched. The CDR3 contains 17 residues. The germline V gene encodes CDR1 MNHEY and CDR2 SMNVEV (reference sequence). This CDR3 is CASSWDRDKVDTGELFF. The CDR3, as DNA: TGTGCCAGCAGCTGGGACAGGGACAAAGTGGACACCGGGGAGCTGTTTTTT.